This TCR beta chain is drawn from a study of shared clonotypes between healthy human individuals. Study overall: Used for every donor were three CD4 naive, three CD4 memory, two CD8 naive and one CD8 memory plate. Study outcomes and limitations: Among donors, sharing of clonotypes was expected to be affected by sequencing depth. Sharing across four donors was highest in naive CD4 (approximately 5%) and lowest in memory CD8 (around 0.4%). Among the subsets, naive ones generally showed larger estimated richness than memory ones.

Here immunoSEQ multiplex PCR was the method, and the copy in TCRdb shows in-frame clones only, minus some. The sample contains hundreds of thousands of clones, 85% to 95% of which appear only once. To note about this clone: What it binds is not known.

The germline V and J ends were trimmed by 10 bases and 4 bases, with 11 bases remaining between them. Per the germline V gene, CDR1 is MNHNS and CDR2 is SASEGT. The CDR3 sequence is 11 residues long. Naive CD8 cells comprised CD45RO-negative, CCR7-positively selected cells, excluding terminally differentiated effector memory CD45RA+ cells. The V call is TRBV6-1, the J call TRBJ2-7; D unclear. This TCR was recovered from a woman in her thirties in good health. Sample: naive CD8+ T cells sorted from blood. The CDR3 DNA is TGTGCCATCGGTAAGGTTTACGAGCAGTACTTC. Protein product: CAIGKVYEQYF.